The next 30 T cell receptor beta chains were all read from a single sample in a study of neurological immune-mediated disorders. TCRdb itself ran the 5' RACE reads through MiXCR, one entry per CDR3 protein. The table has 55,000 to 75,000 distinct CDR3 sequences, roughly an eighth seen once. The time point here: longitudinal time-point 1 (baseline). The sequenced sample consisted of PBMCs. The receptors here all came from a female donor with HTLV-1-associated myelopathy (HAM/TSP).

This clonotype was seen ten or more times. V and J are TRBV20-1 and TRBJ2-1; 11 bases map to TRBD2. The germline CDR1 and CDR2 sequences are DFQATT and SNEGSKA (reference sequence). The J segment lost 7 bases and the V segment lost 5 bases, leaving 13 bases of the junction unmatched. The CDR3 extends over 16 amino acids. The CDR3 protein is CSALKTASGGQNEQFF. CDR3 in DNA: TGCAGTGCTTTAAAGACGGCTAGCGGGGGGCAGAATGAGCAGTTCTTC.

Points on this clonotype: This sequence may be a read error, since a much larger clone differs from it by one base. The gene calls are TRBV12-3 or TRBV12-4 and TRBJ2-1; D remains ambiguous. V was cut by 2 bases and J by 3 bases, with 11 bases left in between. CDR3 length: 15 residues. This chain's CDR3 is CASSLCGIDYNEQFF. For the CDR3, the DNA is TGTGCCAGCAGTTTATGTGGCATCGACTACAATGAGCAGTTCTTC.

This clonotype has a count of ten or more. CDR3 in DNA: TGTGCCAGCAGTTTCTCCGGGACAAAACGCCCCCGGAATGAAAAACTGTTTTTT. This codes for CASSFSGTKRPRNEKLFF. The chain has TRBV27 and TRBJ1-4; TRBD1 is a possible D gene (6 bases). With 3 bases removed from V and 5 bases from J, the gap between germline ends came to 22 bases. From germline, CDR1 is MNHEY and CDR2 SMNVEV (reference sequence). The CDR3 runs to 18 residues.

This clonotype was found many times. The rearrangement links TRBV28 to TRBJ2-1; unclear D gene. V lost 6 bases and J lost 0, with 18 bases in between. This CDR3 comprises 17 residues. Germline CDR1 is MDHEN and CDR2 is SYDVKM. CDR3 in amino acids: CASSPRPGSSSYNEQFF. The CDR3 DNA is TGTGCCAGCAGCCCCCGACCCGGTAGCAGCTCCTACAATGAGCAGTTCTTC.

This clonotype has a count of ten or more. The V call is TRBV7-2, the J call TRBJ1-2; D is possibly TRBD1 (5 bases). Trimming left V 4 bases short and J 2 bases short, with 11 bases between. Germline lookup yields CDR1 SGHTA and CDR2 FQGNSA. The CDR3 length is 14 residues. The chain's CDR3 is CASSSSGGNYGYTF. For the CDR3, the DNA is TGTGCCAGCAGCTCCTCTGGGGGGAACTATGGCTACACCTTC. The whole variable domain, filled in from reference TRBV7-2 and TRBJ1-2, reads GAGVSQSPSNKVTEKGKDVELRCDPISGHTALYWYRQSLGQGLEFLIYFQGNSAPDKSGLPSDRFSAERTGGSVSTLTIQRTQQEDSAVYLCASSSSGGNYGYTFGSGTRLTVV.

This clonotype was counted at least ten times. This chain joins TRBV5-1 and TRBJ2-5, with 7 positions matching TRBD1. The trim removed 6 bases at V and 5 bases at J, leaving 13 bases unmatched. Germline V CDR1 and CDR2: SGHRS, YFSETQ. This CDR3 comprises 15 residues. CDR3 loop: CASTLSYRGGETQYF. The DNA for the CDR3 is TGCGCCAGCACCCTTTCTTACAGGGGTGGGGAGACCCAGTACTTC.

A word on this clonotype: Relative to the germline gene, one junction end is altered; a read error may explain this. V gene TRBV5-1 combines with J gene TRBJ2-7; possibly TRBD1 for D (7 bases). The germline CDR1 and CDR2 sequences are SGHRS and YFSETQ. The CDR3 runs to 15 residues. The CDR3 nucleotides read TGCGCCAGCAGCGGGGCGGGGACAGACATTTACGAGCATTACTTC. It is translated as CASSGAGTDIYEHYF.

The chain recombines TRBV5-1 with TRBJ2-1; tentative D call: TRBD2 (6 bases). The germline CDR1 and CDR2 sequences are SGHRS and YFSETQ. V shed 0 bases and J shed 9 bases, with 16 bases lying between them. The CDR3 length is 15 residues. CDR3 residues: CASSLGLAAGSEQFF. For the CDR3, the DNA is TGCGCCAGCAGCTTGGGACTCGCGGCGGGAAGTGAGCAGTTCTTC. Looking up the rest from reference TRBV5-1 and TRBJ2-1 gives the full variable domain: KAGVTQTPRYLIKTRGQQVTLSCSPISGHRSVSWYQQTPGQGLQFLFEYFSETQRNKGNFPGRFSGRQFSNSRSEMNVSTLELGDSALYLCASSLGLAAGSEQFFGPGTRLTVL.

This clonotype was detected ten times or more. J is TRBJ1-2 and V is TRBV29-1; TRBD1 agrees at 12 bases. Germline loops: CDR1 SQVTM, CDR2 ANQGSEA. This CDR3 contains 15 residues. With V trimmed by 5 bases and J by 6 bases, 10 bases remained unmatched. The CDR3 nucleotides read TGCAGCGTTTCCTCGGGACAGGGGGCAAGGAATGGCTACACCTTC. Residues: CSVSSGQGARNGYTF.

This clonotype was detected many times. The chain combines TRBV5-1 with TRBJ2-3; 9 bases line up with TRBD1. CDR3 length: 15 amino acids. V was clipped by 4 bases and J by 4 bases; unmatched bases: 7. CDR1 is SGHRS, CDR2 YFSETQ, per germline. The CDR3 protein is CASSTQGAGADTQYF. The DNA of the CDR3 is TGCGCCAGCAGCACACAGGGGGCTGGAGCAGATACGCAGTATTTT.

In its sample, this clonotype was seen many times. This chain joins TRBV20-1 and TRBJ2-5, with 11 bases that match TRBD2. CDR1 is DFQATT and CDR2 is SNEGSKA in the germline V gene (reference sequence). Trimming at V came to 8 bases and at J to 0 bases, leaving 8 bases not matched to a gene. This CDR3 contains 15 residues. The CDR3 here is CSIPPSGRYQETQYF. The CDR3 DNA reads TGCAGTATCCCCCCTAGCGGGAGGTACCAAGAGACCCAGTACTTC.

This clonotype was counted at least ten times. The genes are TRBV5-1 and TRBJ2-7; 11 bases agree with TRBD1. The CDR3 sequence is 14 residues long. V was pared by 4 bases and J by 2 bases, with 2 bases of the junction left unmatched. From germline, CDR1 is SGHRS and CDR2 YFSETQ. The CDR3 DNA reads TGCGCCAGCAGCGTGGGACAGGGGGCCTACGAGCAGTACTTC. It specifies CASSVGQGAYEQYF.

Concerning this clonotype: This may arise from a read error, as a much more abundant clone is one base away. The chain joins TRBV5-6 to TRBJ2-3, with D perhaps matching TRBD1 (7 bases). This CDR3 region has 14 residues. Trimming shortened V by 3 bases and J by 7 bases, and 15 bases separated the two germline ends. Germline-derived CDR1 and CDR2 are SGHDT and YYEEEE. In DNA form, the CDR3 reads TGTGCCAGCAGCTCAGGCAGGGGGGCCTATACGCAGTATTTT. Protein sequence: CASSSGRGAYTQYF.

This sequence joins TRBV27 and TRBJ2-4; D remains ambiguous. This CDR3 contains 14 residues. CDR1 MNHEY and CDR2 SMNVEV come from the germline V gene (reference sequence). V lost 1 base, J lost 7 bases, and 11 bases lay in between. CDR3: CASSLWRPGNIQYF. CDR3 DNA sequence: TGTGCCAGCAGTTTATGGCGGCCCGGTAACATTCAGTACTTC.

V usage is TRBV20-1 and J usage is TRBJ2-7; TRBD2 is a possible D gene (6 bases). V was trimmed by 3 bases and J by 4 bases, leaving 19 bases between them. The germline CDR1 and CDR2 sequences are DFQATT and SNEGSKA (reference sequence). There are 15 residues in the CDR3. The CDR3 DNA sequence: TGCAGTGCTAGCCCCTCTACTATCGGGGGTTACGAGCAGTACTTC. Translating gives CSASPSTIGGYEQYF.

In this sample, this clonotype turned up many times. In nucleotides, the CDR3 is TGTGCCAGCAGTGATCCCGGACAGGCTGGGGCCAACGTCCTGACTTTC. Its protein product is CASSDPGQAGANVLTF. The rearrangement links TRBV25-1 to TRBJ2-6, with TRBD1 matching 7 bases. The CDR3 length is 16 residues. Germline CDR1 and CDR2: MGHDK and SYGVNS. With V trimmed by 3 bases and J by 2 bases, 4 bases remained unmatched. Together with reference TRBV25-1 and TRBJ2-6, the CDR3 gives the full variable domain: EADIYQTPRYLVIGTGKKITLECSQTMGHDKMYWYQQDPGMELHLIHYSYGVNSTEKGDLSSESTVSRIRTEHFPLTLESARPSHTSQYLCASSDPGQAGANVLTFGAGSRLTVL.

This clonotype was recorded many times. The V and J genes are TRBV20-1 and TRBJ2-1; either TRBD1 or TRBD2 may fit D (5 bases each). Trimming pared 5 bases from V and 7 bases from J, leaving 21 bases between. The CDR3 has 15 residues. The germline V gene has CDR1 DFQATT and CDR2 SNEGSKA (reference sequence). CDR3: CSAHLPGPPGNEQFF. CDR3 sequence (DNA): TGCAGTGCTCATCTTCCGGGACCCCCGGGGAATGAGCAGTTCTTC.

This clonotype was counted at least ten times. The chain recombines TRBV5-1 with TRBJ1-4; D is unresolved. The V end was cut by 4 bases, the J end by 0 bases, with 7 bases between. The CDR3 runs to 14 residues. Germline loops: CDR1 SGHRS, CDR2 YFSETQ. DNA for the CDR3: TGCGCCAGCAGCCTTACCGCAACTAATGAAAAACTGTTTTTT. Translation: CASSLTATNEKLFF.

This clonotype showed up just a few times. J is TRBJ1-2 and V is TRBV5-1, with D possibly being TRBD1 (6 bases). The germline CDR1 and CDR2 sequences are SGHRS and YFSETQ. V gave up 2 bases and J gave up 6 bases, with 17 bases separating them. The CDR3 sequence is 15 residues long. The CDR3 loop is CASSFSGTNANGYTF. DNA of the CDR3: TGCGCCAGCAGCTTTTCAGGGACAAACGCGAATGGCTACACCTTC.

This clonotype has at least ten counts. The rearrangement uses TRBV29-1 and TRBJ1-2; D gene unclear. V dropped 3 bases and J dropped 1 base, with 3 bases sitting between them. The V gene's germline CDR1 is SQVTM and CDR2 ANQGSEA. The CDR3 loop spans 11 amino acids. The CDR3 DNA sequence: TGCAGCGTTGACAATAACTATGGCTACACCTTC. Protein: CSVDNNYGYTF.

This clonotype was observed at least ten times. V is TRBV5-1 and J is TRBJ1-2, with a possible D match to TRBD1 (5 bases). Deletions cut 4 bases from V and 4 bases from J, with 23 bases between. CDR1 SGHRS and CDR2 YFSETQ come from the germline V gene. The CDR3 totals 17 residues. The DNA of the CDR3 is TGCGCCAGCAGCGCAGGGAGCTCGGGTACGATCCTCTATGGCTACACCTTC. The encoded protein is CASSAGSSGTILYGYTF. Drawing the rest from reference TRBV5-1 and TRBJ1-2, the complete variable domain is KAGVTQTPRYLIKTRGQQVTLSCSPISGHRSVSWYQQTPGQGLQFLFEYFSETQRNKGNFPGRFSGRQFSNSRSEMNVSTLELGDSALYLCASSAGSSGTILYGYTFGSGTRLTVV.

The V gene is TRBV6-5, the J gene TRBJ2-2; 9 bases align to TRBD1. The CDR3 totals 15 residues. J was trimmed by 3 bases and V by 5 bases; bases with no gene match: 4. The germline gives CDR1 MNHEY, CDR2 SVGAGI. The CDR3 DNA sequence: TGTGCCAGCAGTGCCCGGGACAGGGACACCGGGGAGCTGTTTTTT. Its protein product is CASSARDRDTGELFF.

This clonotype came up many times. The V and J genes are TRBV15 and TRBJ2-1; the D gene could be TRBD1 or TRBD2 (5 bases each). The CDR3 covers 14 residues. The V end lost 0 bases, the J end lost 6 bases, and 9 bases lay between the germline ends. Germline CDR1 reads LNHNV; CDR2 reads YYDKDF (reference sequence). CDR3 sequence reads: CATSRDGGFNEQFF. CDR3 coding DNA: TGTGCCACCAGCAGAGATGGGGGATTCAATGAGCAGTTCTTC.

The table lists this clonotype with many counts. V is TRBV7-2 and J is TRBJ2-7; TRBD1 might be the D (5 bases). The ends were cut back, 1 base at V and 7 bases at J, with 11 bases in the middle. The CDR3 runs 13 residues. CDR1 SGHTA and CDR2 FQGNSA come from the germline V gene. The CDR3 sequence: CASSLEQVQEQYF. The CDR3 coding sequence is TGTGCCAGCAGCTTAGAACAGGTTCAGGAGCAGTACTTC.

The sample holds many counts of this clonotype. This rearrangement joins TRBV29-1 to TRBJ1-1; 8 bases fit TRBD1. The V and J ends lost 5 bases and 7 bases, in that order; junction bases with no gene match: 9. Germline V gene data show CDR1 as SQVTM and CDR2 as ANQGSEA. The CDR3 sequence is 13 residues long. CDR3 in amino acids: CSVHTDRADEAFF. Here the CDR3 DNA reads TGCAGCGTTCACACGGACAGGGCTGATGAAGCTTTCTTT.

The rearrangement links TRBV9 to TRBJ1-1; D ambiguous. In germline, CDR1 is SGDLS, CDR2 YYNGEE. V dropped 4 bases and J dropped 7 bases, with 17 bases sitting between them. CDR3 length equals 14 residues. The CDR3 here is CASSPSRVAVEAFF. The CDR3 bases are TGTGCCAGCAGCCCCAGTAGAGTTGCAGTTGAAGCTTTCTTT.

Note on this clonotype: It may be a read error: a sequence one base away is much more abundant. The chain employs TRBV14 and TRBJ2-1, with 7 positions matching TRBD1. This CDR3 comprises 14 residues. Germline CDR1 SGHDN, CDR2 FVKESK. The CDR3 DNA sequence: TGTGTCAGCAGCCGGGACAGATCTAACAATGAGCAGTTCTTC. Protein product: CVSSRDRSNNEQFF.

This clonotype was counted at least ten times. This CDR3 reads CASSLEGGQETQYF. The CDR3 coding sequence is TGCGCCAGCAGCTTGGAGGGGGGTCAAGAGACCCAGTACTTC. The genes are TRBV5-1 and TRBJ2-5; perhaps D is TRBD1 or TRBD2 (6 bases each). The germline V and J ends were trimmed by 0 bases and 2 bases, with 8 bases remaining between them. The CDR3 has 14 amino acids. Per the germline V gene, CDR1 is SGHRS and CDR2 is YFSETQ.

At least ten counts were recorded for this clonotype. The V and J genes are TRBV5-6 and TRBJ1-2, with D hard to call. The V end lost 5 bases, the J end lost 8 bases, and 16 bases lay between the germline ends. CDR1 is SGHDT, CDR2 YYEEEE, per germline. The CDR3 covers 13 residues. The CDR3 region is CASSPGPTNGYTF. CDR3 sequence (DNA): TGTGCCAGCAGTCCCGGCCCCACGAACGGCTACACCTTC.

The table lists this clonotype with many counts. The gene calls are TRBV9 and TRBJ2-3; D gene unclear. CDR1 SGDLS and CDR2 YYNGEE come from the germline V gene. The CDR3 sequence is 16 residues long. V gave up 0 bases and J gave up 0 bases, with 11 bases separating them. The CDR3 DNA follows: TGTGCCAGCAGCGTAGGTTCGTCCGGGAGCACAGATACGCAGTATTTT. Encoded protein: CASSVGSSGSTDTQYF.